This passage covers 9 T cell receptor beta chains from one sample sequenced in a study of blood T cell repertoires in COVID-19. The assay was immunoSEQ multiplex PCR, and TCRdb's table has in-frame clones only and misses some. The sample includes some 400,000 clones, approximately 90% of them seen just once. Sequenced sample: PBMCs or T cells enriched from blood (not recorded which). These receptors originate from a man in his thirties or forties who had recovered from COVID-19.

This sequence joins TRBV5-1 and TRBJ1-4, with 9 positions matching TRBD1. In germline, CDR1 is SGHRS, CDR2 YFSETQ. The CDR3 is 15 residues long. The V and J ends lost 2 bases and 4 bases, in that order; junction bases with no gene match: 3. The CDR3 DNA reads as TGCGCCAGCAGCTTCCTGGGACAGGGTAATGAAAAACTGTTTTTT. Residues: CASSFLGQGNEKLFF.

This chain joins TRBV19 and TRBJ1-5, with 8 nucleotides matching TRBD1. The ends lost 7 bases at V and 4 bases at J; junction bases unmatched: 9. This CDR3 contains 15 residues. Germline V CDR1 and CDR2: LNHDA, SQIVND (reference sequence). The CDR3 DNA reads TGTGCCAGTACCCCCAGGGGGCGCGGGAATCAGCCCCAGCATTTT. Amino acids: CASTPRGRGNQPQHF.

The genes are TRBV10-3 and TRBJ1-2, with D uncertain. Trimming stripped 6 bases from V and 8 bases from J, with 13 bases between. Germline V lookup: CDR1 ENHRY, CDR2 SYGVKD. The CDR3 length is 12 residues. CDR3 coding DNA: TGTGCCATCAGGCAAACGGGGTACGGCTACACCTTC. This encodes CAIRQTGYGYTF.

CDR3 amino acids: CASSLSGDLNSPLHF. CDR3 coding DNA: TGTGCCAGCAGCTTATCCGGAGACCTTAATTCACCCCTCCACTTT. The V call is TRBV7-6, the J call TRBJ1-6, with no clear D. Germline CDR1 reads SGHVS; CDR2 reads FNYEAQ. The V end lost 2 bases, the J end lost 6 bases, and 11 bases lay between the germline ends. There are 15 residues in the CDR3.

The chain joins TRBV14 to TRBJ1-1, with a weak D call TRBD1 (5 bases). The length of the CDR3 is 14 residues. The V end lost 0 bases, the J end lost 7 bases, and 12 bases lay between the germline ends. Germline CDR1 is SGHDN and CDR2 is FVKESK. The CDR3 here is CASSQDRGVGEAFF. The CDR3 DNA reads as TGTGCCAGCAGCCAAGATCGGGGGGTGGGTGAAGCTTTCTTT.

The rearrangement joins TRBV21-1 to TRBJ2-1; the listed D gene, TRBD2, was not tested against the DNA. TRBV21-1 is given as a pseudogene. The CDR3 runs to 19 residues. The CDR3 protein is CASSFIRLAAAFFYNEQFF. In DNA form, the CDR3 reads TGTGCCAGCAGCTTCATTCGACTAGCGGCCGCTTTTTTCTACAATGAGCAGTTCTTC.

V gene TRBV5-4 combines with J gene TRBJ2-1; the match to TRBD2 covers 8 bases. CDR3 size: 16 residues. Germline-derived CDR1 and CDR2 are SGHNT and YYREEE (reference sequence). V lost 0 bases and J lost 1; bases outside the gene matches: 3. The CDR3 sequence is CASSLGGLGSYNEQFF. In DNA, the CDR3 is TGTGCCAGCAGCTTGGGGGGACTAGGGTCCTACAATGAGCAGTTCTTC. The variable domain in full, completed from reference TRBV5-4 and TRBJ2-1, reads ETGVTQSPTHLIKTRGQQVTLRCSSQSGHNTVSWYQQALGQGPQFIFQYYREEENGRGNFPPRFSGLQFPNYSSELNVNALELDDSALYLCASSLGGLGSYNEQFFGPGTRLTVL.

The chain combines TRBV7-2 with TRBJ2-7, with 11 nucleotides matching TRBD2. Germline assignment: CDR1 SGHTA and CDR2 FQGNSA. V was pared by 5 bases and J by 1 base, with 13 bases of the junction left unmatched. The CDR3 extends over 18 amino acids. The CDR3 protein is CASSVLLAGAYRSYEQYF. CDR3 DNA sequence: TGTGCCAGCAGCGTACTACTAGCGGGAGCATATCGATCCTACGAGCAGTACTTC.

The chain carries TRBV28 and TRBJ1-5; D is unresolved. Trimming left V 3 bases short and J 2 bases short, with 17 bases between. The germline gives CDR1 MDHEN, CDR2 SYDVKM. The CDR3 consists of 17 residues. This CDR3 is CASSFPGARRGNQPQHF. DNA for the CDR3: TGTGCCAGCAGTTTTCCGGGAGCCCGGAGGGGCAATCAGCCCCAGCATTTT. Combining the CDR3 with reference TRBV28 and TRBJ1-5 gives the whole variable domain DVKVTQSSRYLVKRTGEKVFLECVQDMDHENMFWYRQDPGLGLRLIYFSYDVKMKEKGDIPEGYSVSREKKERFSLILESASTNQTSMYLCASSFPGARRGNQPQHFGDGTRLSIL.